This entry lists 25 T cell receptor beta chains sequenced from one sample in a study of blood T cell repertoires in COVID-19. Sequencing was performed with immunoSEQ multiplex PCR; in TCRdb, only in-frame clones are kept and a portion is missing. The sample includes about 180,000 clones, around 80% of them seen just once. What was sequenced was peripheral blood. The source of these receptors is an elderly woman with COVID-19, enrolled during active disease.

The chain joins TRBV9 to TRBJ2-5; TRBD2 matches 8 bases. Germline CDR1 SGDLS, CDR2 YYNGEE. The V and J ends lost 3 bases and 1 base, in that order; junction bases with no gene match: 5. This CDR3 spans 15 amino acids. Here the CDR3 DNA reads TGTGCCAGCAGCGCGGATGGGACTAGCCAAGAGACCCAGTACTTC. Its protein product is CASSADGTSQETQYF.

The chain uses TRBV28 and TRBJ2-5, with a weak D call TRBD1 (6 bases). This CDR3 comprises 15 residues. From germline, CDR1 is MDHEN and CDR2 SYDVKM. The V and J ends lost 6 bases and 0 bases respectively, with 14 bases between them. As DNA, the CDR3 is TGTGCCAGCAGCTTAGGACAGACTTACCAAGAGACCCAGTACTTC. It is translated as CASSLGQTYQETQYF.

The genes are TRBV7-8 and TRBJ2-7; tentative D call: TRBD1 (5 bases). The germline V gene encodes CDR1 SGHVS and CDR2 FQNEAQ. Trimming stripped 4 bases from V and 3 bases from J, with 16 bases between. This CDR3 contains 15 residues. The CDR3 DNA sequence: TGTGCCAGCAGCTCCAAGAGGACACCCTACTACGAGCAGTACTTC. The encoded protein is CASSSKRTPYYEQYF.

The CDR3 sequence: CASSWGPQETQYF. Here the CDR3 DNA reads TGTGCCAGCAGCTGGGGGCCTCAAGAGACCCAGTACTTC. The chain is built from TRBV5-4 and TRBJ2-5; maybe TRBD1 (6 bases). The CDR3 has 13 residues. The ends were cut back, 3 bases at V and 2 bases at J, with 8 bases in the middle. The germline V gene has CDR1 SGHNT and CDR2 YYREEE (reference sequence).

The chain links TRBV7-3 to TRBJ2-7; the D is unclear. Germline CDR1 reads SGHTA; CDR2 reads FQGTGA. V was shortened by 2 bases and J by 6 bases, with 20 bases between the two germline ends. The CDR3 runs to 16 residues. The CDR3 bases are TGTGCCAGCAGCTTACCTCCGGGTTACGGCGGATTCGAGCAGTACTTC. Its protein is CASSLPPGYGGFEQYF.

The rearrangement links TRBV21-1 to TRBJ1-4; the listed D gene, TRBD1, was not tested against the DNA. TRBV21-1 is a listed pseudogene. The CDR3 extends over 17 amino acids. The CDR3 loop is CASSKGITSRGGEKLFF. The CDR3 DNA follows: TGTGCCAGCAGCAAAGGGATAACGAGCAGGGGTGGCGAAAAACTGTTTTTT.

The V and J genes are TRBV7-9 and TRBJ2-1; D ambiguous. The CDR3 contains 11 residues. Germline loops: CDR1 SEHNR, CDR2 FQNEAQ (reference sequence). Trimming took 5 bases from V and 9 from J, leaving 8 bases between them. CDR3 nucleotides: TGTGCCAGCAGCCACGACTTTGAGCAGTTCTTC. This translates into CASSHDFEQFF.

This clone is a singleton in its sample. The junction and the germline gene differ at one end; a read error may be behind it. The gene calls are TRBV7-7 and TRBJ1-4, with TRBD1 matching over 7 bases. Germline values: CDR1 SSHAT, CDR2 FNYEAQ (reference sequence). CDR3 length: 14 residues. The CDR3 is CASSLDRDSEKLFF. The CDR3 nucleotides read TGTGCTAGCAGCTTAGACAGGGACAGTGAAAAACTGTTTTTT.

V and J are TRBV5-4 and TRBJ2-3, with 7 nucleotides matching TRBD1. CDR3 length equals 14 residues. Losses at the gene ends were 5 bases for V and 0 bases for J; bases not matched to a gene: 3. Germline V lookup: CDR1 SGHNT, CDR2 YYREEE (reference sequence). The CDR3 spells CASRGGSSTDTQYF. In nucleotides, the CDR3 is TGTGCCAGCAGAGGGGGCTCTAGCACAGATACGCAGTATTTT.

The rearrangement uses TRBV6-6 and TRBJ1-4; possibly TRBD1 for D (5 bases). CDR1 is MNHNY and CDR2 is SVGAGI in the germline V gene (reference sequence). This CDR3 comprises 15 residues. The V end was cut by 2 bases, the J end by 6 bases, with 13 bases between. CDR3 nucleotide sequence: TGTGCCAGCAGTTACCGGGGAGGGGCGTATGAAAAACTGTTTTTT. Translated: CASSYRGGAYEKLFF.

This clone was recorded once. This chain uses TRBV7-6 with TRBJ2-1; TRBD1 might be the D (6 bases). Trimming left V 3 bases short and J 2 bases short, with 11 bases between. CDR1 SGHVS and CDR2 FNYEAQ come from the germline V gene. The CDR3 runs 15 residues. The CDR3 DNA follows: TGTGCCAGCAGCTTCGGGCAGGGGCCCTACAATGAGCAGTTCTTC. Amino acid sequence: CASSFGQGPYNEQFF.

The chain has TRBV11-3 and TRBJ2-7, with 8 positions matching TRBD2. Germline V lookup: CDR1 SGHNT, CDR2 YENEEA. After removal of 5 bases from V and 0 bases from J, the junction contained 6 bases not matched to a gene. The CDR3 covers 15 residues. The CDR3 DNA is TGTGCCAGCAGCCGAGCGGGGGCCTACTCCTACGAGCAGTACTTC. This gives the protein CASSRAGAYSYEQYF. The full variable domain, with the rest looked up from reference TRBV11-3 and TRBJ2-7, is EAGVVQSPRYKIIEKKQPVAFWCNPISGHNTLYWYLQNLGQGPELLIRYENEEAVDDSQLPKDRFSAERLKGVDSTLKIQPAELGDSAVYLCASSRAGAYSYEQYFGPGTRLTVT.

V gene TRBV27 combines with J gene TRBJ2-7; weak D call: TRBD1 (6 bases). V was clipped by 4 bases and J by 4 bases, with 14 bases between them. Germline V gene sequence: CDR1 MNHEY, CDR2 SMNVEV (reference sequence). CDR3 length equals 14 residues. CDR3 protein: CASSSFTGPYEQYF. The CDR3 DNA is TGTGCCAGCAGTTCCTTTACAGGGCCATACGAGCAGTACTTC.

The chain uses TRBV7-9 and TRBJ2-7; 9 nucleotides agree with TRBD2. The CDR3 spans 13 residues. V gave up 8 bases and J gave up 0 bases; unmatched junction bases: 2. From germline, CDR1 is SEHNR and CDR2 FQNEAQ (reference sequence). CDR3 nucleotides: TGTGCCAGCGATAGCGGGAGCTCCTACGAGCAGTACTTC. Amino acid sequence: CASDSGSSYEQYF.

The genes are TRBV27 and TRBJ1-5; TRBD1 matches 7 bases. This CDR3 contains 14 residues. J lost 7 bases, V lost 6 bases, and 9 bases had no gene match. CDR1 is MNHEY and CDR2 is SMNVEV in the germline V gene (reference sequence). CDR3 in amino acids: CASRFQQGSQPQHF. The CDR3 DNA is TGTGCCAGCAGATTCCAACAGGGGTCCCAGCCCCAGCATTTT.

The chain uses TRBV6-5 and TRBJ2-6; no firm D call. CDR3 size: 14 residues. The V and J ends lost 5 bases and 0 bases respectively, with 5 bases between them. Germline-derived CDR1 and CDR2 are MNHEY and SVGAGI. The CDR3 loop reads CASSRSSGANVLTF. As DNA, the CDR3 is TGTGCCAGCAGTCGGAGCTCTGGGGCCAACGTCCTGACTTTC.

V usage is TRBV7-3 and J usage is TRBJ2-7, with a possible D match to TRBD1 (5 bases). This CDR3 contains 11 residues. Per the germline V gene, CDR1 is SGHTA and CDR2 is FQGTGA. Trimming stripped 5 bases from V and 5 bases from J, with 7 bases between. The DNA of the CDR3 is TGTGCCAGCAGCCAAGGGGACGAGCAGTACTTC. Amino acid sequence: CASSQGDEQYF.

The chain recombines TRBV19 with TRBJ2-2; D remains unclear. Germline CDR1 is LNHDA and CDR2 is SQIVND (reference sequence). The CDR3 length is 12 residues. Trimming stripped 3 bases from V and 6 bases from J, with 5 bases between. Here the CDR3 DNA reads TGTGCCAGTAGTATTAGTTCCGGGGAGCTGTTTTTT. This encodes CASSISSGELFF.

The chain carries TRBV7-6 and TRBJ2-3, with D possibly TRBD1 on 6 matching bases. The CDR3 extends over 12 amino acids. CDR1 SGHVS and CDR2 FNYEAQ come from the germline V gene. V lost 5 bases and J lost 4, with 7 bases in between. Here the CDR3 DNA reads TGTGCCAGCAGCAAGGGGGCAGATACGCAGTATTTT. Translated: CASSKGADTQYF.

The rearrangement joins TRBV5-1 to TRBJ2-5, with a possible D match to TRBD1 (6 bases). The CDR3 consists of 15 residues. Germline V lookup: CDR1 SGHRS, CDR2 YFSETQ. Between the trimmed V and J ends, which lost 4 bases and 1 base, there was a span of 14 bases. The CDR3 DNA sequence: TGCGCCAGCAGCCCCCAGGACAGCCTCCAAGAGACCCAGTACTTC. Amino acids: CASSPQDSLQETQYF.

This CDR3 is CASSPLGNTEAFF. In nucleotides, the CDR3 is TGCGCCAGCAGCCCTCTAGGGAACACTGAAGCTTTCTTT. This chain connects TRBV4-3 to TRBJ1-1; D is unresolved. Between the trimmed V and J ends, which lost 4 bases and 1 base, there was a span of 7 bases. CDR3 size: 13 residues. CDR1 and CDR2 from the germline V gene are LGHNA and YSLEER.

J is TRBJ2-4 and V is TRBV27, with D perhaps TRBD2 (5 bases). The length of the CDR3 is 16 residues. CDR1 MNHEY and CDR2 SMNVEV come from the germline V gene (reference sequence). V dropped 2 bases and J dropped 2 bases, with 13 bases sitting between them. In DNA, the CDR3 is TGTGCCAGCAGTTTAACGGCCCGAGGGTCCAAAAACATTCAGTACTTC. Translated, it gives CASSLTARGSKNIQYF.

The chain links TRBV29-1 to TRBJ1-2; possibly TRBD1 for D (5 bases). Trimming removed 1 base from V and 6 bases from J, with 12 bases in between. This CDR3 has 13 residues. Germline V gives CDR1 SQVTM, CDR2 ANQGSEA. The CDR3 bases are TGCAGCGTTGAAGGATCGAAGGGGAATGGCTACACCTTC. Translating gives CSVEGSKGNGYTF.

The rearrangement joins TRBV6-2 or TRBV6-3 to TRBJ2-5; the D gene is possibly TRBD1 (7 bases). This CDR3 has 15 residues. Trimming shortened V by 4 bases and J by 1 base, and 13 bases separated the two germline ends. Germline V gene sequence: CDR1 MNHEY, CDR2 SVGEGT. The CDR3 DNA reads TGTGCCAGCAGTTTTGGGGGGACAGCCCAAGAGACCCAGTACTTC. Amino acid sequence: CASSFGGTAQETQYF.

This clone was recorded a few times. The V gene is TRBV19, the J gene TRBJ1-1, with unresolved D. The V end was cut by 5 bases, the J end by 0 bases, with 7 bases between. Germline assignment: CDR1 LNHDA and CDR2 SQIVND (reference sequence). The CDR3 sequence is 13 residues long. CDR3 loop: CASSAALNTEAFF. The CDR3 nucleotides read TGTGCCAGTAGTGCGGCTTTGAACACTGAAGCTTTCTTT.